This T cell receptor (beta chain) stems from a study of graft-versus-host responses after intestinal transplantation. The graft tissue was processed, and this released both intraepithelial and lamina propria lymphocytes. Libraries were prepared by immunoSEQ multiplex PCR; TCRdb keeps only in-frame clonotypes and omits some of them. Found here are 4,000 or so clones, approximately 85% of them singletons; the top ten hold around 5%. This CDR3 region has 16 residues. The J segment lost 4 bases and the V segment lost 6 bases, leaving 10 bases of the junction unmatched. Germline CDR1 reads SNHLY; CDR2 reads FYNNEI. This clone was detected only once.

The clonotype comes from a human patient who received an intestinal transplant, so some T cells may come from the graft donor. The rearrangement joins TRBV2 to TRBJ2-3; TRBD2 matches at 10 bases. The sample in question was ileum tissue, obtained approximately 97 weeks after intestinal transplant. As DNA, the CDR3 is TGTGCCAGCAGCCGCAGCGGGGGGGCCATTCCAGATACGCAGTATTTT. This encodes CASSRSGGAIPDTQYF. Full variable domain (rest looked up from reference TRBV2 and TRBJ2-3): EPEVTQTPSHQVTQMGQEVILRCVPISNHLYFYWYRQILGQKVEFLVSFYNNEISEKSEIFDDQFSVERPDGSNFTLKIRSTKLEDSAMYFCASSRSGGAIPDTQYFGPGTRLTVL.